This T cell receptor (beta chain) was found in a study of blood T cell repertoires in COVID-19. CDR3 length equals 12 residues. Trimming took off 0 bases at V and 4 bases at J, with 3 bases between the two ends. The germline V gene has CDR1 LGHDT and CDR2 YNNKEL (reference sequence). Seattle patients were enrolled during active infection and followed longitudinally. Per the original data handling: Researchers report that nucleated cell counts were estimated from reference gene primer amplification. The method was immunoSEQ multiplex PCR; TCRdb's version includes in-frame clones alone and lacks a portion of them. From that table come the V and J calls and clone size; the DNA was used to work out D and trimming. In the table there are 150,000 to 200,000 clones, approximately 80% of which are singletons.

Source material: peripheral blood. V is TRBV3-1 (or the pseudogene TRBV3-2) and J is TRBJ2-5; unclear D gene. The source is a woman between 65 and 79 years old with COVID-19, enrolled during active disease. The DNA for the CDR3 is TGTGCCAGCAGCCAAGACCGAGAGACCCAGTACTTC. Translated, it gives CASSQDRETQYF.